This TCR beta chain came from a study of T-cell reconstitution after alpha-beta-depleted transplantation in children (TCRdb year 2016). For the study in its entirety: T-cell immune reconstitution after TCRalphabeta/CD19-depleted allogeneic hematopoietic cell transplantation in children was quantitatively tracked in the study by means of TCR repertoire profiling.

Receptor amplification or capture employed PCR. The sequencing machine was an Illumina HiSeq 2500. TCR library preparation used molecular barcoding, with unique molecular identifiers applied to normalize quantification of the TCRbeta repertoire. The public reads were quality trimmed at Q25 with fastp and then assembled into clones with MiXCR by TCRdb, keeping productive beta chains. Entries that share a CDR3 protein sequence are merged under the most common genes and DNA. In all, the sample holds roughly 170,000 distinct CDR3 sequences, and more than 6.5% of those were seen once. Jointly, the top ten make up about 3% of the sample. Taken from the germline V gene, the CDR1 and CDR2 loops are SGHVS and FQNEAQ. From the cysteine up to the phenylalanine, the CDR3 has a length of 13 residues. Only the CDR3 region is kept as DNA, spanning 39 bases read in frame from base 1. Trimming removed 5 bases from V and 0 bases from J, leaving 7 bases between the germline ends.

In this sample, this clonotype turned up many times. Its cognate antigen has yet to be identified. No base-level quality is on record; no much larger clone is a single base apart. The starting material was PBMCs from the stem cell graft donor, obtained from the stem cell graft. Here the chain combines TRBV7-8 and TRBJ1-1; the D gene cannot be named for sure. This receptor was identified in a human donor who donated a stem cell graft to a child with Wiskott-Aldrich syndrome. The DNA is TGTGCCAGCAGCCCACATATGAACACTGAAGCTTTCTTT. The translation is CASSPHMNTEAFF. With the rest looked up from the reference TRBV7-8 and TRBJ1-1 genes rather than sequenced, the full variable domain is GAGVSQSPRYKVAKRGQDVALRCDPISGHVSLFWYQQALGQGPEFLTYFQNEAQLDKSGLPSDRFFAERPEGSVSTLKIQRTQQEDSAVYLCASSPHMNTEAFFGQGTRLTVV.